This T cell receptor (beta chain) was retrieved from a study of early T cells in non-severe SARS-CoV-2 infection. At the level of the study: Sequencing of bulk RNA from unsorted whole blood was done, without chain pairing. Overall study findings and caveats: Matching results from VDJdb favored anti-spike CD8 responses, leaving private and CD4 specificities undetected.

In the case of this clonotype: As yet, its antigen is unknown.

Individual cDNA molecules were tagged with unique molecular identifiers. TCRdb called the 5' RACE reads again in MiXCR, with one record for every CDR3 protein. The repertoire consists of fewer than 85,000 distinct CDR3 sequences, with roughly 9.4% occurring once and the leading ten covering 4.8%. The receptor's source is an adult who was a healthcare worker with PCR-confirmed SARS-CoV-2 infection or an uninfected control (not recorded which). The sequenced material came from whole blood.

CDR3 nucleotides: TGTGCCAGCAGCTTAGCCTACTCCGAAGGGGGCAGCCGCTCTGGAAACACCATATATTTT. This sequence encodes CASSLAYSEGGSRSGNTIYF. The chain links TRBV7-2 to TRBJ1-3; TRBD1 matches at 7 bases. V lost 0 bases, J lost 0 bases, and 14 bases stayed unmatched. The CDR3 extends over 20 amino acids. Per germline, CDR1 SGHTA and CDR2 FQGNSA. The variable domain in full, completed from reference TRBV7-2 and TRBJ1-3, reads GAGVSQSPSNKVTEKGKDVELRCDPISGHTALYWYRQSLGQGLEFLIYFQGNSAPDKSGLPSDRFSAERTGGSVSTLTIQRTQQEDSAVYLCASSLAYSEGGSRSGNTIYFGEGSWLTVV.